This TCR beta chain stems from a study of identifying expanded T cells in peripheral blood. Study-level results: Over about two and four weeks, about 15 and 19 clones changed, versus around 1.2 between replicates.

Comments on this clone: Its antigen is still unknown.

Collection occurred without any documented infections or immune events in donors. Germline values: CDR1 SGHNT, CDR2 YYREEE (reference sequence). The CDR3 spans 12 residues. V dropped 4 bases and J dropped 5 bases, with 9 bases sitting between them. Repertoires were generated with immunoSEQ multiplex PCR, while TCRdb's copy carries only in-frame clones and drops some. The sample includes about 97,000 clones, approximately 88% of them seen just once. The V gene is TRBV5-4, the J gene TRBJ1-1, with no clear D. The TCR was taken from a person aged 18 to 70 in good health. Material for sequencing was blood. The CDR3 region has the DNA TGTGCCAGCAGCCGGTTCGGGACTGAAGCTTTCTTT. This gives the protein CASSRFGTEAFF.